This T cell receptor beta chain stems from a study of T cells in Graves' hyperthyroidism and ophthalmopathy (dated by TCRdb to between 2019 and 2020). At the level of the whole study: Peripheral blood was collected at initial diagnosis, before any treatment. TCR V-J signatures able to tell the groups apart were searched for in a discovery cohort of some 100 patients, of whom more than 40 had Graves' ophthalmopathy and roughly 57 had stable Graves' hyperthyroidism. Prospective prediction of ophthalmopathy was tested in an independent validation cohort consisting of some 19 hyperthyroidism patients and around 16 patients who later progressed to ophthalmopathy. The 100 or so discovery patients were randomly split 7:3 into training and test sets. In addition, the study compared T-cell repertoires in thyroid tissue and in blood from about 6 Graves' hyperthyroidism patients. After sampling, hyperthyroidism patients received methimazole starting at 30 mg daily, and ophthalmopathy patients received high-dose intravenous methylprednisolone. According to the paper, TCR Vbeta CDR3 sequencing was carried out on 135 peripheral blood samples, which came from fewer than 50 ophthalmopathy, some 73 hyperthyroidism and about 17 progressor patients.

The TCR beta CDR3 regions were amplified from the RNA transcripts. For the first round of RT-PCR on the TCR CDR3, the HTBI primer set was used together with the Qiagen OneStep RT-PCR kit. Libraries were constructed in a second round of multiplex PCR, after which size selection and purification were carried out. Paired-end sequencing of the libraries was performed with 100 bp reads on an Illumina HiSeq2000. Turning to the authors' computational methods: SOAPnuke was used to process the raw data, with reads discarded if the reads contained adapters or uncalled bases, had a mean Phred below 15, or lacked an exact constant-primer or identifier match. COPE v1.2.5 was used to merge the high-quality paired reads, and each unique nucleotide sequence was defined as a clonotype. MiTCR v1.1 was used to align clonotypes to the IMGT TRBV, TRBD and TRBJ reference segments. Analysis was restricted to V-J combinations with a frequency above 0.0001, which covered over 98% of repertoires. The TCS score was defined as the ratio of F50 (clonal expansion) to E x V (chaos), calculated using BLOSUM62-based TCRdist between CDR3 peptides within each V-J. Welch's t-statistics and random forest reduced around 510 V-J features to fewer than 15, which were used in a naive Bayes classifier (R e1071). Through fastp at Q25 and MiXCR, TCRdb rebuilt clones from the public reads, retaining in-frame beta chains. Merged by CDR3 protein, the rows form single entries marked with the most common genes and DNA. Clone size and V and J calls follow TCRdb, not the original study. A total of about 400,000 distinct CDR3 sequences appear in this sample, roughly an eighth of them only once. The top ten hold 28% of the sample.

The CDR3, cysteine through phenylalanine, is 14 amino acids long. Only the CDR3 portion is preserved as DNA: 42 bases, with reading frame beginning at the first base. CDR1 is given as KGHDR and CDR2 as SFDVKD, both from the germline V gene. Trimming removed 2 bases from V and 7 bases from J, leaving 11 bases between the germline ends. The investigation overall reported the following: Blood samples also contained most of the expanded thyroid clonotypes (frequency above 0.001), which suggests that blood repertoires may reflect thyroid immune responses. Sample size was not statistically predetermined, and blinding of investigators to group allocation was not performed. A model built on a 13 V-J signature distinguished ophthalmopathy from stable hyperthyroidism, reaching around 90% sensitivity and under 84% specificity in cross-validation and 80%/75% in testing. During validation, the model predicted progression to ophthalmopathy a median of approximately six months ahead of onset, with almost 71% sensitivity and about 72% specificity.

Moderately to severely active disease, a Clinical Activity Score of at least 3, a NOSPECS grade of at least 4, and a duration under 3 months were present in ophthalmopathy patients. The study excluded patients with uncontrolled infections, other autoimmune diseases, pregnancy or lactation. Diagnoses were established on the basis of clinical symptoms, serum thyroxine and TRAb, thyroid ultrasound, and orbital computed tomography. PBMCs were isolated from 8 to 10 ml of fresh peripheral blood by Ficoll-Paque density gradient centrifugation. Total RNA was extracted using Trizol reagent, and RNA quality was assessed on an Agilent 2100 Bioanalyzer. This clonotype has a handful of counts. Its antigen specificity is not known. One base away there is no much larger clone; base qualities are not given.

This TCR derives from a man between 45 and 60 years old with Graves' ophthalmopathy. Recombination linked TRBV24-1 to TRBJ2-1, and TRBD2 may be the D gene, going by 5 matching bases. Sequencing was done on a sample of blood. The DNA sequence reads TGTGCCACCAGTGATTCGCCACGGAGGAATGAGCAGTTCTTC. Translated, this gives CATSDSPRRNEQFF.